The next 9 T cell receptor beta chains were all read from a single sample in a study of T cells in Graves' hyperthyroidism and ophthalmopathy. TCR beta CDR3 regions were amplified from RNA transcripts. Initially, a first-round RT-PCR of the TCR CDR3 employed the HTBI primer set. One entry per CDR3 protein, called by TCRdb with MiXCR from the multiplex PCR reads. The table lists about 580,000 distinct CDR3 sequences, under 60% of them singletons. Sample: peripheral blood or thyroid tissue (not recorded which). These receptors were obtained from a woman aged 18-30 years with Graves' hyperthyroidism.

This clonotype came up many times. The chain has TRBV20-1 and TRBJ2-5, with TRBD2 as a possible D gene (5 bases). The CDR3 sequence is 16 residues long. CDR1 and CDR2 from the germline V gene are DFQATT and SNEGSKA (reference sequence). The germline V and J ends were trimmed by 0 bases and 1 base, with 15 bases remaining between them. This CDR3 is CSARDRTRGFQETQYF. The CDR3 DNA reads TGCAGTGCTAGAGATCGCACTAGAGGATTCCAAGAGACCCAGTACTTC.

The V call is TRBV7-2, the J call TRBJ2-7, with 10 bases lining up with TRBD2. There are 16 residues in the CDR3. Germline V gene data show CDR1 as SGHTA and CDR2 as FQGNSA. V trimming: 5 bases; J trimming: 4 bases; junction bases outside the gene matches: 11. The CDR3 DNA follows: TGTGCCAGCAGCATATCCAGCAGCGGGAGGGTTTACGAGCAGTACTTC. Protein sequence: CASSISSSGRVYEQYF. The full variable domain, completed using reference TRBV7-2 and TRBJ2-7, is GAGVSQSPSNKVTEKGKDVELRCDPISGHTALYWYRQSLGQGLEFLIYFQGNSAPDKSGLPSDRFSAERTGGSVSTLTIQRTQQEDSAVYLCASSISSSGRVYEQYFGPGTRLTVT.

The gene calls are TRBV27 and TRBJ2-7; 13 bases map to TRBD2. Matching the DNA end better, TRBJ2-3 makes the J call doubtful. CDR1 is MNHEY, CDR2 SMNVEV, per germline (reference sequence). The CDR3 consists of 15 residues. CDR3 DNA sequence: TGTGCCAGCACCCCATTACTAGCGGGGGGGTATACGCAGTATTTT. Protein: CASTPLLAGGYTQYF.

The chain is built from TRBV29-1 and TRBJ1-1; 8 bases are a match to TRBD1. This CDR3 comprises 14 residues. Germline assignment: CDR1 SQVTM and CDR2 ANQGSEA. V trimming: 4 bases; J trimming: 1 base; junction bases outside the gene matches: 5. CDR3 in DNA: TGCAGCGTTGCAGGGGGCGCCGGGAACACTGAAGCTTTCTTT. Protein sequence: CSVAGGAGNTEAFF.

A few counts support this clonotype. The chain uses TRBV11-3 and TRBJ2-1, with 7 bases fitting TRBD2. This CDR3 spans 15 amino acids. Looked up from germline, CDR1 is SGHNT and CDR2 is YENEEA. The trim removed 0 bases at V and 7 bases at J, leaving 6 bases unmatched. The DNA for the CDR3 is TGTGCCAGCAGCTTAGAGGGAGGGATTGGGAATGAGCAGTTCTTC. Translating it yields CASSLEGGIGNEQFF.

This chain uses TRBV2 with TRBJ1-2, with a tentative D call TRBD1 (6 bases). Germline assignment: CDR1 SNHLY and CDR2 FYNNEI. The ends were cut back, 7 bases at V and 3 bases at J, with 12 bases in the middle. The length of the CDR3 is 13 residues. DNA for the CDR3: TGTGCCAGCAATCGAGAGGGGGACTATGGCTACACCTTC. It codes for CASNREGDYGYTF.

The sample holds many counts of this clonotype. CDR3 bases: TGTGCCAGCAGTTTAGAGCGGGGAGGGGAGGCCCAGTACTTC. Translated: CASSLERGGEAQYF. The V gene is TRBV12-3 or TRBV12-4, the J gene TRBJ2-5, with 7 bases fitting TRBD2. The CDR3 spans 14 residues. The V gene end was trimmed by 1 base and the J gene end by 9 bases; junction bases not matched to a gene: 8.

V usage is TRBV7-3 and J usage is TRBJ1-2, with D uncertain. Germline CDR1 reads SGHTA; CDR2 reads FQGTGA. Trimming left V 2 bases short and J 3 bases short, with 19 bases between. CDR3 size: 17 residues. The CDR3 here is CASSLSRERALDYGYTF. CDR3 DNA: TGTGCCAGCAGCTTATCCCGAGAGAGGGCCTTGGACTATGGCTACACCTTC. The whole variable domain, filled in from reference TRBV7-3 and TRBJ1-2, reads GAGVSQTPSNKVTEKGKYVELRCDPISGHTALYWYRQSLGQGPEFLIYFQGTGAADDSGLPNDRFFAVRPEGSVSTLKIQRTERGDSAVYLCASSLSRERALDYGYTFGSGTRLTVV.

The V call is TRBV19, the J call TRBJ2-5; D could derive from TRBD1 or TRBD2 (6 bases each). This CDR3 is 15 amino acids long. Germline CDR1 is LNHDA and CDR2 is SQIVND (reference sequence). Trimming took 4 bases from V and 5 from J, leaving 17 bases between them. The CDR3 DNA sequence: TGTGCCAGTAGTACTCCCGGGGGCGCATATGAGACCCAGTACTTC. It encodes CASSTPGGAYETQYF.